The clone carrying this T cell receptor (beta chain) was recorded at least ten times. The sample is drawn from a study of regulatory T cells in long-lasting Graves disease. Time point here: newly diagnosed GD, antithyroid drugs for less than 3 months. PBMCs were the source of the RNA used for TCR sequencing. Relying on iRepertoire HTBI primers and Arm-PCR of CDR3 regions, the team built TCR beta libraries. TCRdb reprocessed the multiplex PCR reads via MiXCR and lists one record per CDR3 protein. The table records hundreds of thousands of distinct CDR3 sequences, approximately 12% of them present only once. The CDR3 length is 11 residues. CDR1 is ENHRY, CDR2 SYGVKD, per germline. Trimming removed 1 base from V and 5 bases from J, with 0 bases in between. These data were also reused for a study on T cells in Graves' hyperthyroidism and ophthalmopathy.

The V gene is TRBV10-3, the J gene TRBJ2-1; D remains unclear. Sequenced material: peripheral blood mononuclear cells (PBMCs), taken at new diagnosis, from a patient treated with antithyroid drugs. This clonotype originated in a woman younger than 45 with Graves disease. The chain's CDR3 is CAISEYNEQFF. The DNA of the CDR3 is TGTGCCATCAGTGAGTACAATGAGCAGTTCTTC.